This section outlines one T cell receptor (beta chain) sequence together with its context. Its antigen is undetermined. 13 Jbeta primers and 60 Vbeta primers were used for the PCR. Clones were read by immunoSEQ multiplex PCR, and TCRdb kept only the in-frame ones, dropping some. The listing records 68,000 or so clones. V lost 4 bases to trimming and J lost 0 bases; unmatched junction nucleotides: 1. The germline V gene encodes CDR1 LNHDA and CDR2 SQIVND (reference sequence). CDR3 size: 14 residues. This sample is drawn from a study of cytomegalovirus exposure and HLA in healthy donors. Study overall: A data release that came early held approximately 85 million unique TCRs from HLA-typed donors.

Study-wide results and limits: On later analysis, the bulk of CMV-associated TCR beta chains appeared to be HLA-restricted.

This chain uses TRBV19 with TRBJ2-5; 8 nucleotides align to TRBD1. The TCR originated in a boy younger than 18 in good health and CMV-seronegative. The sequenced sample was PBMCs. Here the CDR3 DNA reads TGTGCCAGTAGTACACAGGGGGACCAAGAGACCCAGTACTTC. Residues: CASSTQGDQETQYF.